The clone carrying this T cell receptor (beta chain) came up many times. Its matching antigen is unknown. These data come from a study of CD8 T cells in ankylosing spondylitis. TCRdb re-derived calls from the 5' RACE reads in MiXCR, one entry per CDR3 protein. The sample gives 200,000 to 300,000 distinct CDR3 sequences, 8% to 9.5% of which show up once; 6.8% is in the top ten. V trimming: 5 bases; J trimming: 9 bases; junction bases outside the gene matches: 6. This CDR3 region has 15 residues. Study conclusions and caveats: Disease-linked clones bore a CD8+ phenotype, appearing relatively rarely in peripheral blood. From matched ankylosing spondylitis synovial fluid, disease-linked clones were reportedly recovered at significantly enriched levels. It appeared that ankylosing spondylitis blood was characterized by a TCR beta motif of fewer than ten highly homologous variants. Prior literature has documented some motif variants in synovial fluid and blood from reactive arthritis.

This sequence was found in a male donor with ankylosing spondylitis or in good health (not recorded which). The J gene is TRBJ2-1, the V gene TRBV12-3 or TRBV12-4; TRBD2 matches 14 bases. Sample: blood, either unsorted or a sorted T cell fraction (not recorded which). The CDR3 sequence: CASSAGTSGSGEQFF. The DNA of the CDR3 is TGTGCCAGCAGTGCCGGGACTAGCGGGAGTGGTGAGCAGTTCTTC.